This TCR beta chain was observed in a study of blood T cell repertoires in COVID-19 (TCRdb year 2020). About the study as a whole: Samples covering the acute and convalescent phases of COVID-19 were provided by collaborators in the United States, Italy and Spain. Where available, HLA class I and class II types were obtained from metadata supplied by the sample provider rather than from assay-based typing. A de-identified subject ID, COVID-19 status, age in years and sex were almost always included in the sample metadata. The samples were drawn from the first 160 participants of the ongoing ImmuneRACE study and from 1,200 or so subjects provided by 6 global collaborators. The dataset comprised deeply sampled blood TCRbeta repertoires from subjects exposed to, actively infected with, or recovered from COVID-19. The repertoires were made available in a free public database intended to serve as a resource for research on the immune response to SARS-CoV-2. The prospective study material was composed of cDNA or gDNA derived from T cells, B-cell-depleted T cells, or PBMCs. Broader findings and caveats from the paper: Clinical and demographic metadata were provided uncurated, with the amount varying by source and participant.

TCRbeta CDR3 regions were amplified from genomic DNA by means of the immunoSEQ Assay, a bias-controlled multiplex PCR. Per the authors' processing: The number of nucleated cells in each sample was estimated from the amplification of reference gene primers within the assay. Sequence reads were collapsed and filtered to measure the absolute abundance of every unique TCRbeta CDR3 rearrangement. For each sample, productive Simpson clonality was calculated as the square root of Simpson's diversity index over productive rearrangements. The immuneACCESS repertoire file appears here via TCRdb, limited to in-frame rearrangements. These files lack a portion of the clones; in checked studies, under half of the deficit traces to unresolved V genes, and the cause of the others is not known. V, J and clone size were drawn from that table, and D and trimming were deduced from the DNA. The sample has 180,000 or so clones on record, 70% to 85% of them singletons. The ten largest make up roughly 13% of the sample.

Another Seattle source contributed samples from volunteer blood donors who had recovered from COVID-19. Each collaborating institution followed its own protocols to collect whole blood in K2EDTA tubes. For TCRbeta analysis, collaborator samples were shipped as frozen whole blood, as isolated PBMCs, or as DNA extracted from either sample type. In regard to this clone: Its antigen remains undetermined. Base-call qualities are not available, and no considerably larger clone is one nucleotide away.

The CDR3 starts with the cysteine, ends with the phenylalanine, and has 15 residues. Left in the record is the CDR3 DNA by itself, 45 bases read in frame from the first base. The germline V gene (reference sequence) supplies CDR1 MNHEY and CDR2 SMNVEV. V trim: 3 bases; J trim: 7 bases; unmatched bases: 11. This sequence was found in a man between 45 and 60 years old who had recovered from COVID-19. Sequencing was performed on peripheral blood. Recombination linked TRBV27 to TRBJ2-7; TRBD1 agrees with 8 junctional bases. For the CDR3, the sequence is CASSFEGTGPSEQYF. The nucleotides are TGTGCCAGCAGTTTTGAGGGGACAGGACCCTCTGAGCAGTACTTC.